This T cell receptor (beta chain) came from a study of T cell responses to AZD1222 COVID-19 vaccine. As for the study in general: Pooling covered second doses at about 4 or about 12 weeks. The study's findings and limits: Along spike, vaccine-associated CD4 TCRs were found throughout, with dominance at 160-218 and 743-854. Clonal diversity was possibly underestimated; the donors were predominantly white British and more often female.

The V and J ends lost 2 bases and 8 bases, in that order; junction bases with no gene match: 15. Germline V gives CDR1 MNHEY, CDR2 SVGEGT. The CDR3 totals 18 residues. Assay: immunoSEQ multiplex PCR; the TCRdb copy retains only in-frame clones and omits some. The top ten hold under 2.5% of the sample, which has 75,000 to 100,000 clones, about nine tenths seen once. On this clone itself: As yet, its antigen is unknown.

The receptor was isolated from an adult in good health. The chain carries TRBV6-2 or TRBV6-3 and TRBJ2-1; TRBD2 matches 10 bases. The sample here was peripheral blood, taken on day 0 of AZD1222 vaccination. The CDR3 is CASSYTVGSSGSGYEQFF. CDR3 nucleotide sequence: TGTGCCAGCAGTTACACAGTTGGGTCTAGCGGGAGTGGCTATGAGCAGTTCTTC.